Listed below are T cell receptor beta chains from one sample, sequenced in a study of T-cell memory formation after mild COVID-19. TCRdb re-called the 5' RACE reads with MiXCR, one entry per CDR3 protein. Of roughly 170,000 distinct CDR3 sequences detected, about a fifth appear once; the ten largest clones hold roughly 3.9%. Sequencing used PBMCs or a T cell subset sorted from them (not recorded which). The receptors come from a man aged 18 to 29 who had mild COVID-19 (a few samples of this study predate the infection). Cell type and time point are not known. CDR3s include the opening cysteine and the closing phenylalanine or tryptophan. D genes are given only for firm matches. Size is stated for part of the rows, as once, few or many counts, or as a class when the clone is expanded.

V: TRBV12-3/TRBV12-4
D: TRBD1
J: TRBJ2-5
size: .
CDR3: CASSLSGQGPRTQYF
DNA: TGTGCCAGCAGTTTATCTGGACAGGGTCCTCGGACCCAGTACTTC

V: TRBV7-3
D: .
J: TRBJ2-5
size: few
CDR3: CASSPQPAWETQYF
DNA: TGTGCCAGCAGCCCGCAGCCCGCGTGGGAGACCCAGTACTTC

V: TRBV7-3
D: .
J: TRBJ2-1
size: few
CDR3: CASSLTRGADEQFF
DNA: TGTGCCAGCAGCTTAACACGGGGGGCGGATGAGCAGTTCTTC

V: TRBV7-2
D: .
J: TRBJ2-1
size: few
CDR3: CASSLVGWGLNEQFF
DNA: TGTGCCAGCAGCTTAGTGGGTTGGGGCCTCAATGAGCAGTTCTTC

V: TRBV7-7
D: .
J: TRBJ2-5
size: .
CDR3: CASSADSPETQYF
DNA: TGTGCCAGCAGCGCTGATAGCCCAGAGACCCAGTACTTC

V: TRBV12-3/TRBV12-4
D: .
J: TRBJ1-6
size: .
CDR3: CASQRRPGDNSPLHF
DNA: TGTGCCAGCCAAAGACGCCCGGGAGATAATTCACCCCTCCACTTT

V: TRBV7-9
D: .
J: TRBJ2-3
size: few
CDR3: CASSYLAQSTDTQYF
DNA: TGTGCCAGCAGTTACCTAGCGCAAAGCACAGATACGCAGTATTTT

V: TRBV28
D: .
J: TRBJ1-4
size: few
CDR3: CASSLRGGDEKLFF
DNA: TGTGCCAGCAGTTTAAGGGGCGGGGATGAAAAACTGTTTTTT

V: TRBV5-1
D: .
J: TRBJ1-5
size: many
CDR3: CASSLDSNQPQHF
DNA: TGCGCCAGCAGCTTGGACAGCAATCAGCCCCAGCATTTT

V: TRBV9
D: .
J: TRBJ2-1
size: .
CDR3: CASSVEPSVREQFF
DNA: TGTGCCAGCAGCGTAGAACCTAGCGTGCGGGAGCAGTTCTTC

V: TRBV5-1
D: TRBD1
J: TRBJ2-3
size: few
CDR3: CASSRQGWPDTQYF
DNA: TGCGCCAGCAGCCGACAGGGCTGGCCAGATACGCAGTATTTT

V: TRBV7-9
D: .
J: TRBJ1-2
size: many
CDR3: CASSLSGNGYTF
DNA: TGCGCCAGCAGCCTTTCAGGGAATGGCTACACCTTC

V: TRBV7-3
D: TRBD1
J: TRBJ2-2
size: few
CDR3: CASSNGQGSGELFF
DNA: TGTGCCAGCAGCAACGGACAGGGATCCGGGGAGCTGTTTTTT

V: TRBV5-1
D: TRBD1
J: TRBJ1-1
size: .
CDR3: CASSGQGATEAFF
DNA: TGCGCCAGCAGCGGACAGGGTGCCACTGAAGCTTTCTTT

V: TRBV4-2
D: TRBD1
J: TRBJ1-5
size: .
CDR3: CASRLTGALGQPQHF
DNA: TGTGCCAGCAGACTCACAGGGGCGCTTGGTCAGCCCCAGCATTTT

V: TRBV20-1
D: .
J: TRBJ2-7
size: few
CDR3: CSASSATYEQYF
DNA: TGCAGTGCTAGTTCCGCAACCTACGAGCAGTACTTC

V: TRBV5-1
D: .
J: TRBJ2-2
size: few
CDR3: CASHTGNTGELFF
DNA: TGCGCCAGCCATACGGGCAACACCGGGGAGCTGTTTTTT

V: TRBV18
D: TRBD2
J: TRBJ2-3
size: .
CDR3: CASSPTPLGGTTDTQYF
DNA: TGTGCCAGCTCACCCACTCCGCTGGGGGGGACCACAGATACGCAGTATTTT

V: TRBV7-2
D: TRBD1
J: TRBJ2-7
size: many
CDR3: CASSLRAAQALLPGGYEQYF
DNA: TGTGCCAGCAGCTTACGGGCAGCCCAAGCCCTCCTTCCAGGGGGCTACGAGCAGTACTTC

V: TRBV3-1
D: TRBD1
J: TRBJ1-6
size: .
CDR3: CASSRQGNSPLHF
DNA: TGTGCCAGCTCCAGACAGGGAAATTCACCCCTCCACTTT